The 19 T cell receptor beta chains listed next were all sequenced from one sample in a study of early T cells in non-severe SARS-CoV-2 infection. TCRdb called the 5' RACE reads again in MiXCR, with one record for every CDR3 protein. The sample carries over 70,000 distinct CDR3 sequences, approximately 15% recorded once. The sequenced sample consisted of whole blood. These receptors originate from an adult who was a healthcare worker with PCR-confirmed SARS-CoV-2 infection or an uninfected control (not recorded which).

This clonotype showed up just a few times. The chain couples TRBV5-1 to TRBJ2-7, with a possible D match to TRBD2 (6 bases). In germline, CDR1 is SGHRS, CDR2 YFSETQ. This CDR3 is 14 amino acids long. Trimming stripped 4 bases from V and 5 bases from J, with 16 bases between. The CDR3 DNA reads TGCGCCAGCAGCCCCCGGCCGGGAGCAGACGAGCAGTACTTC. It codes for CASSPRPGADEQYF. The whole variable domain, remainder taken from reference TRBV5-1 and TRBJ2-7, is KAGVTQTPRYLIKTRGQQVTLSCSPISGHRSVSWYQQTPGQGLQFLFEYFSETQRNKGNFPGRFSGRQFSNSRSEMNVSTLELGDSALYLCASSPRPGADEQYFGPGTRLTVT.

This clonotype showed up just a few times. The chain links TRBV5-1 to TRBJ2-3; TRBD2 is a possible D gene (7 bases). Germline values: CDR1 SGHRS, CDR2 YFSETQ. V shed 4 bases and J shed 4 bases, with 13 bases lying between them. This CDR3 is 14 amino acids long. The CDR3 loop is CASSIGGPPDTQYF. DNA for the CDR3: TGCGCCAGCAGCATCGGGGGGCCCCCAGATACGCAGTATTTT.

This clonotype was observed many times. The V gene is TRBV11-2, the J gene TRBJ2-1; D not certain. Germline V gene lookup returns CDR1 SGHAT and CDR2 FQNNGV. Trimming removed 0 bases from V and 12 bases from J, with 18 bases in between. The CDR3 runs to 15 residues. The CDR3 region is CASSLDAPQHSRQFF. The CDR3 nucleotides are TGTGCCAGCAGCTTAGACGCGCCCCAACATTCCCGGCAGTTCTTC.

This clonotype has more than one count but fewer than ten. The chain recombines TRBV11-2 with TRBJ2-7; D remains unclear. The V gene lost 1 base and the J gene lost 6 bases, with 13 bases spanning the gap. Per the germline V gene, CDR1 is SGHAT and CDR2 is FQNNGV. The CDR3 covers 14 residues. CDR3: CASSLGAGGPEQYF. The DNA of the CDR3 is TGTGCCAGCAGCTTAGGGGCCGGTGGTCCCGAGCAGTACTTC.

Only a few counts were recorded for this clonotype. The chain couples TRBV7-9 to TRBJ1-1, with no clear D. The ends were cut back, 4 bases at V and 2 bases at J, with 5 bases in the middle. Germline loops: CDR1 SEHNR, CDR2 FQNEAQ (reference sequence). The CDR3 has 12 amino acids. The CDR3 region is CASSYANTEAFF. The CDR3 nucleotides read TGTGCCAGCAGCTATGCTAACACTGAAGCTTTCTTT.

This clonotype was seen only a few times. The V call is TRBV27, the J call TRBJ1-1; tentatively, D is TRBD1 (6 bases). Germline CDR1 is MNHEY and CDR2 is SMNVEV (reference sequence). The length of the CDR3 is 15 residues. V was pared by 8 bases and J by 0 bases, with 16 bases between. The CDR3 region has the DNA TGTGCCAGCTACCGGGACAATACAATGAACACTGAAGCTTTCTTT. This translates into CASYRDNTMNTEAFF.

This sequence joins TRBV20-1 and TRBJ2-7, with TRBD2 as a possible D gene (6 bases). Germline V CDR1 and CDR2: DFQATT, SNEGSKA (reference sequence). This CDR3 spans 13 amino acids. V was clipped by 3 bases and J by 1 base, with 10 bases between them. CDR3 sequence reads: CSASYLASYEQYF. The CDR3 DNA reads TGCAGTGCTAGTTATCTAGCGTCCTACGAGCAGTACTTC.

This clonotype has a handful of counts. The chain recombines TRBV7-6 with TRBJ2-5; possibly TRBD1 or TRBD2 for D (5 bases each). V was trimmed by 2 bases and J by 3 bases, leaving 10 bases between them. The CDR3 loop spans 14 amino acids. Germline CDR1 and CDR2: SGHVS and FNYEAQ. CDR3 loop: CASSLWDGKETQYF. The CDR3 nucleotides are TGTGCCAGCAGCTTATGGGACGGGAAAGAGACCCAGTACTTC.

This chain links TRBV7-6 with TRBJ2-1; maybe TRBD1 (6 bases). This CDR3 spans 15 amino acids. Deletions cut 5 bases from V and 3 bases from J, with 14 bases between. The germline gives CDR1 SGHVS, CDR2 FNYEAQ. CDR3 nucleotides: TGTGCCAGCAGCCTGACAGGTTCTCACTACAATGAGCAGTTCTTC. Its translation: CASSLTGSHYNEQFF.

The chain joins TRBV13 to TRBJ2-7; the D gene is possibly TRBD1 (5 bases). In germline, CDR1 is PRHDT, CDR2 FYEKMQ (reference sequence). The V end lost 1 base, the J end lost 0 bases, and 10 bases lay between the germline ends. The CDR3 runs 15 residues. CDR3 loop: CASSLEGELSYEQYF. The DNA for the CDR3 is TGTGCCAGCAGCTTAGAAGGGGAACTCTCCTACGAGCAGTACTTC.

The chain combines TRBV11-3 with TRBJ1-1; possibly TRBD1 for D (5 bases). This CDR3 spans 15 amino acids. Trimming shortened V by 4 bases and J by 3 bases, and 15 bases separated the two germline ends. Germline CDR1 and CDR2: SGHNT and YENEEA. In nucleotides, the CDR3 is TGTGCCAGCAGCTCGGGGGACTCACAGCACACTGAAGCTTTCTTT. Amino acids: CASSSGDSQHTEAFF.

CDR3 loop: CAWSDRTSGLSSYEQYF. The CDR3 DNA is TGTGCCTGGAGCGACCGGACTAGCGGCCTTAGCTCCTACGAGCAGTACTTC. The chain has TRBV30 and TRBJ2-7, with 10 nucleotides matching TRBD2. Trimming at V came to 3 bases and at J to 0 bases, leaving 11 bases not matched to a gene. Germline lookup yields CDR1 GTSNPN and CDR2 SVGIG (reference sequence). The CDR3 is 17 residues long.

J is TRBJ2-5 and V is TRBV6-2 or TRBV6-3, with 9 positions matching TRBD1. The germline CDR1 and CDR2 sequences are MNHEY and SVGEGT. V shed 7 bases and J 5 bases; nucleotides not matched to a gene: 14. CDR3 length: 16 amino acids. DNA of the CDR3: TGTGCCAGCAATCCTCTCCGGACAGGGGCTGTGGAGACCCAGTACTTC. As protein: CASNPLRTGAVETQYF.

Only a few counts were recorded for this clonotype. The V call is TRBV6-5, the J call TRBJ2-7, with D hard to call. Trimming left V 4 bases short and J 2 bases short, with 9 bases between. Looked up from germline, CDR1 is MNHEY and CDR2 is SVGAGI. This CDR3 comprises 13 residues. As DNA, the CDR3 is TGTGCCAGCAGTTCCTATTCCCCCTACGAGCAGTACTTC. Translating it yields CASSSYSPYEQYF.

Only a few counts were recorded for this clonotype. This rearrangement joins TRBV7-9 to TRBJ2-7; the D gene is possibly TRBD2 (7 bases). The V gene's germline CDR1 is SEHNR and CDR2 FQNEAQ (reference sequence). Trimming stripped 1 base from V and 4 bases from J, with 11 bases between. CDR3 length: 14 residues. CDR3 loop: CASSLGGGPYEQYF. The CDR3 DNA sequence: TGTGCCAGCAGCTTAGGGGGGGGCCCTTACGAGCAGTACTTC.

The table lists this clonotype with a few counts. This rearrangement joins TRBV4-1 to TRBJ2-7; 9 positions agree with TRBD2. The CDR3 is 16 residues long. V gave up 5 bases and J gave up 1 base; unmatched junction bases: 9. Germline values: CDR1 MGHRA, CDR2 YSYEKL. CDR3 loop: CASSNLAGSTSYEQYF. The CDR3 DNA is TGCGCCAGCAGCAATCTAGCGGGATCCACATCCTACGAGCAGTACTTC.

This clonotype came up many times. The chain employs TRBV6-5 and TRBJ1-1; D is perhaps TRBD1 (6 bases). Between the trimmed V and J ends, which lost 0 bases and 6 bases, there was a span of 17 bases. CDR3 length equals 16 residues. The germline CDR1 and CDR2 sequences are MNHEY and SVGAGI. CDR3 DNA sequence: TGTGCCAGCAGTTACTCAAAGGTGGGGGGCTTCCCTGAAGCTTTCTTT. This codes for CASSYSKVGGFPEAFF.

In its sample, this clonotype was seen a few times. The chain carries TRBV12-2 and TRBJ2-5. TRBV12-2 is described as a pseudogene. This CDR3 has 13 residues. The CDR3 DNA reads TGTGCAAGTCGCTTAGCCTATCAAGAGACCCAGTACTTC. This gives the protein CASRLAYQETQYF.

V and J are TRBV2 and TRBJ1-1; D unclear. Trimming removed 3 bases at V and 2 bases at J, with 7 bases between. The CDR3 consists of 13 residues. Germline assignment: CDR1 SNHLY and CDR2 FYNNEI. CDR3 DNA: TGTGCCAGCAGTGACGCGGGTAACACTGAAGCTTTCTTT. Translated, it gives CASSDAGNTEAFF.